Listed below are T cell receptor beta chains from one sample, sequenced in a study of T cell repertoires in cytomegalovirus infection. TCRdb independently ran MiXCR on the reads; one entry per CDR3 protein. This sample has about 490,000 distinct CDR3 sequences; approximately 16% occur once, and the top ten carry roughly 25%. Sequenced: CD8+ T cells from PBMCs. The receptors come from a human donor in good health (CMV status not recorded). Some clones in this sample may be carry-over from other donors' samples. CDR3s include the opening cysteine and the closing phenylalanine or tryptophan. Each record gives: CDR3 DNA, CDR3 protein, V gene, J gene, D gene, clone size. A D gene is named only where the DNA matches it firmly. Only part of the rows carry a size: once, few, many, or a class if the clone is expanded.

DNA: TGCGCCAGCAGCCAAGTCCAGACGGGTAATGGCTACACCTTC
CDR3: CASSQVQTGNGYTF
V: TRBV4-1
J: TRBJ1-2
D: .
size: few

DNA: TGTGCCATCAGGGTGGGACAGGGGAAGAACACTGAAGCTTTCTTT
CDR3: CAIRVGQGKNTEAFF
V: TRBV10-3
J: TRBJ1-1
D: TRBD1
size: few

DNA: TGTGCCAACAAGGAATGGGAGAACACTGAAGCTTTCTTT
CDR3: CANKEWENTEAFF
V: TRBV10-3
J: TRBJ1-1
D: .
size: .

DNA: TGTGCCAGCAGTTTATCTCGCGCGAGCGGCTACACCTTC
CDR3: CASSLSRASGYTF
V: TRBV27
J: TRBJ1-2
D: .
size: few

DNA: TGTGCCAGCAGCCCCAGGGGCTACACCGGGGAGCTGTTTTTT
CDR3: CASSPRGYTGELFF
V: TRBV2
J: TRBJ2-2
D: .
size: many

DNA: TGTGCCAGCAGTTTTGGGGACTTGAACAATGAGCAGTTCTTC
CDR3: CASSFGDLNNEQFF
V: TRBV28
J: TRBJ2-1
D: .
size: many

DNA: TGTGCCAGCAGCCCCCGGACAGGGGAGGTCGGGGAGCTGTTTTTT
CDR3: CASSPRTGEVGELFF
V: TRBV7-2
J: TRBJ2-2
D: TRBD1
size: many

DNA: TGTGCCAGCAGTTTTTACAAGAACACTGAAGCTTTCTTT
CDR3: CASSFYKNTEAFF
V: TRBV27
J: TRBJ1-1
D: .
size: many

DNA: TGTGCCAGCAGTAGACTAGCGACAAGCTCCTACAATGAGCAGTTCTTC
CDR3: CASSRLATSSYNEQFF
V: TRBV12-3/TRBV12-4
J: TRBJ2-1
D: TRBD2
size: many

DNA: TGTGCCATCAAGTACAGTAACTATGGCTACACCTTC
CDR3: CAIKYSNYGYTF
V: TRBV10-3
J: TRBJ1-2
D: .
size: few

DNA: TGTGCCAGCAGCGTCTCCGGGCCCCGTGCTGAAGCTTTCTTT
CDR3: CASSVSGPRAEAFF
V: TRBV9
J: TRBJ1-1
D: .
size: few

DNA: TGTGCCACCACAGGCCCAACTAATGAAAAACTGTTTTTT
CDR3: CATTGPTNEKLFF
V: TRBV19
J: TRBJ1-4
D: .
size: few

DNA: TGCGCCAGCAGCTTGGTAGGGACAGGGTACACTGAAGCTTTCTTT
CDR3: CASSLVGTGYTEAFF
V: TRBV5-1
J: TRBJ1-1
D: TRBD1
size: few

DNA: TGTGCCAGCAGCCAAGGTCGGAGTAAGAATGAAAAACTGTTTTTT
CDR3: CASSQGRSKNEKLFF
V: TRBV14
J: TRBJ1-4
D: .
size: few

DNA: TGTGCCAGCAGCCCCTCGGCGGGCGCCTACGAGCAGTACTTC
CDR3: CASSPSAGAYEQYF
V: TRBV7-9
J: TRBJ2-7
D: .
size: many

DNA: TGTGCCAGCAGTTTAAACCAGGGGCACTCTGGAAACACCATATATTTT
CDR3: CASSLNQGHSGNTIYF
V: TRBV12-3/TRBV12-4
J: TRBJ1-3
D: .
size: many

DNA: TGTGCCAGCAGTTACCACCGTGGACGAGCGTACTCCTACGAGCAGTACTTC
CDR3: CASSYHRGRAYSYEQYF
V: TRBV6-2/TRBV6-3
J: TRBJ2-7
D: .
size: many

DNA: TGTGCCAGCAGCCCCCATCCGGGGCAGCCCCAGCATTTT
CDR3: CASSPHPGQPQHF
V: TRBV12-3/TRBV12-4
J: TRBJ1-5
D: .
size: many

DNA: TGTGCCAGCAGTAGAGGGACTAGCGGGAGCTCCTACGAGCAGTACTTC
CDR3: CASSRGTSGSSYEQYF
V: TRBV2
J: TRBJ2-7
D: TRBD2
size: many

DNA: TGTGCCACCAGTGACGACAGGCGGCGGCGGGACACTGAAGCTTTCTTT
CDR3: CATSDDRRRRDTEAFF
V: TRBV24-1
J: TRBJ1-1
D: .
size: few

DNA: TGTGCCAGCAGCTTAGGGGACTTCGCTTCCTACGAGCAGTACTTC
CDR3: CASSLGDFASYEQYF
V: TRBV7-9
J: TRBJ2-7
D: .
size: many

DNA: TGTGCCAGCTACAAGGGTGGCCGGGGCCTGTTCTTC
CDR3: CASYKGGRGLFF
V: TRBV27
J: TRBJ2-1
D: .
size: few

DNA: TGTGCCAGCAGTTTCTCCCTACTAGCGCCCAACCTTAACACCGGGGAGCTGTTTTTT
CDR3: CASSFSLLAPNLNTGELFF
V: TRBV12-3/TRBV12-4
J: TRBJ2-2
D: TRBD2
size: many

DNA: TGTGCTAGCAGCTTAGCTAATCAGACCCAGTACTTC
CDR3: CASSLANQTQYF
V: TRBV7-8
J: TRBJ2-5
D: .
size: .

DNA: TGTGCCAGCAGCTTGGGGACTTTGGCGGGCAATGAGCAGTTCTTC
CDR3: CASSLGTLAGNEQFF
V: TRBV7-9
J: TRBJ2-1
D: .
size: many

DNA: TGTGCCAGCAGCCAAGATTGGAGGGACAGTTCTTACAATGAGCAGTTCTTC
CDR3: CASSQDWRDSSYNEQFF
V: TRBV3-1
J: TRBJ2-1
D: .
size: .

DNA: TGTGCCGACACCGGACAGGGCGGCGAGCAGTACTTC
CDR3: CADTGQGGEQYF
V: TRBV2
J: TRBJ2-7
D: TRBD1
size: .

DNA: TGTGCCAGCGGACTAGCCTTGAGCTCCTACAATGAGCAGTTCTTC
CDR3: CASGLALSSYNEQFF
V: TRBV9
J: TRBJ2-1
D: TRBD2
size: .

DNA: TGTGCCAGCAGCTTTGAGGATAGGTTCACAGATACGCAGTATTTT
CDR3: CASSFEDRFTDTQYF
V: TRBV7-9
J: TRBJ2-3
D: .
size: many

DNA: TGTGCCAGCAGTGGACCAGCAGTGAAGGGGGCCATAGCGGGGGGTCGCACAGATACGCAGTATTTT
CDR3: CASSGPAVKGAIAGGRTDTQYF
V: TRBV2
J: TRBJ2-3
D: TRBD2
size: .

DNA: TGTGCCAGCAGTCCTCTCGGGACAGGGGTTATGAACACTGAAGCTTTCTTT
CDR3: CASSPLGTGVMNTEAFF
V: TRBV27
J: TRBJ1-1
D: TRBD1
size: few

DNA: TGCGCCAGCAGTCACCCGCGGGACAGGGTCGATGAGCAGTACTTC
CDR3: CASSHPRDRVDEQYF
V: TRBV23-1
J: TRBJ2-7
D: TRBD1
size: few

DNA: TGTGCCAGCAGTCCCGGACTAGCCAAGTATCGAGATACGCAGTATTTT
CDR3: CASSPGLAKYRDTQYF
V: TRBV12-3/TRBV12-4
J: TRBJ2-3
D: TRBD2
size: many

DNA: TGTGCCAGCAGTTCCCTCCGGGCAGGGAAGACTGAAGCTTTCTTT
CDR3: CASSSLRAGKTEAFF
V: TRBV28
J: TRBJ1-1
D: .
size: .

DNA: TGTGCCAGCAGTGCCGTTGCCCCATGGAGGCAGCCCTACGAGCAGTACTTC
CDR3: CASSAVAPWRQPYEQYF
V: TRBV6-1
J: TRBJ2-7
D: .
size: .

DNA: TGCAGCGTTGAAGAGGGAGGACCTGGGACCCAGTACTTC
CDR3: CSVEEGGPGTQYF
V: TRBV29-1
J: TRBJ2-5
D: .
size: .

DNA: TGTGCCAGCAGCCGGACTAGCGGGACGCTCTCCTACGAGCAGTACTTC
CDR3: CASSRTSGTLSYEQYF
V: TRBV7-6
J: TRBJ2-7
D: TRBD2
size: many

DNA: TGTGCCAGCAGCCTACGCGAGGACGGGGGCAATCAGCCCCAGCATTTT
CDR3: CASSLREDGGNQPQHF
V: TRBV7-8
J: TRBJ1-5
D: .
size: many

DNA: TGTGCCACCAGCAGATTGACAGACTCTGGGGCCAACGTCCTGACTTTC
CDR3: CATSRLTDSGANVLTF
V: TRBV15
J: TRBJ2-6
D: .
size: many

DNA: TGTGCCAGCAGCGGCGGACTTGAGCGAGGGTACGAGCAGTACTTC
CDR3: CASSGGLERGYEQYF
V: TRBV5-6
J: TRBJ2-7
D: .
size: few

DNA: TGTGCCAGCAGACCAAAATTACCAGTCCCCGAGCAGTACTTC
CDR3: CASRPKLPVPEQYF
V: TRBV6-5
J: TRBJ2-7
D: .
size: .

DNA: TGTGCCATCCGATATACTGAAGCTTTCTTT
CDR3: CAIRYTEAFF
V: TRBV6-1
J: TRBJ1-1
D: .
size: .

DNA: TGTGCCAGCAGTCCCGTTAGCTCCTACAATGAGCAGTTCTTC
CDR3: CASSPVSSYNEQFF
V: TRBV12-3/TRBV12-4
J: TRBJ2-1
D: .
size: many

DNA: TGTGCCAGCAGTGACAGGGGGGCTGGGGCCAACGTCCTGACTTTC
CDR3: CASSDRGAGANVLTF
V: TRBV2
J: TRBJ2-6
D: .
size: .

DNA: TGTGCCAGCAGCCAAGATGAAGGCCCGTCCTCTGGAAACACCATATATTTT
CDR3: CASSQDEGPSSGNTIYF
V: TRBV4-2
J: TRBJ1-3
D: .
size: .